Reported below is one T cell receptor (beta chain). cDNA came from around 0.5 to 1 ug RNA primed by random hexamers. It was immunoSEQ multiplex PCR that amplified TCR beta CDR3 across 54 Vbeta and 13 Jbeta. TCRdb re-derived calls from the immunoSEQ multiplex PCR reads in MiXCR, one entry per CDR3 protein. The sample includes under 550,000 distinct CDR3 sequences, roughly 85% of them seen just once. The germline V gene encodes CDR1 SGDLS and CDR2 YYNGEE. V lost 4 bases, J lost 8 bases, and 19 bases lay in between. This CDR3 has 15 residues. These data originate in a study of CD8 T cells in Susac syndrome.

The chain is built from TRBV9 and TRBJ2-1; D may be TRBD1 or TRBD2 (5 bases each). This receptor was obtained from a human donor with multiple sclerosis. Sequencing was carried out using CD8+ T cells from PBMCs. This CDR3 is CASSLGVLQGDEQFF. The CDR3 nucleotides are TGTGCCAGCAGCTTGGGGGTCCTACAAGGCGATGAGCAGTTCTTC.